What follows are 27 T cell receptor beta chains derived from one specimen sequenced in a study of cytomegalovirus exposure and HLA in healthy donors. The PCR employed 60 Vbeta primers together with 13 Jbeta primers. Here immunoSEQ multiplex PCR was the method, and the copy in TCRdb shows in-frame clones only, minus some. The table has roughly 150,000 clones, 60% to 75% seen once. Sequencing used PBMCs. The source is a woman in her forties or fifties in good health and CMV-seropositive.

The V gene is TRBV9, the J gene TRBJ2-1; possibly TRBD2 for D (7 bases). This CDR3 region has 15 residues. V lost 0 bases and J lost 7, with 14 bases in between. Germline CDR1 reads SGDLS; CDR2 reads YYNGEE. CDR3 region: CASSVEGGGGNEQFF. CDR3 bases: TGTGCCAGCAGCGTAGAGGGGGGGGGCGGTAATGAGCAGTTCTTC.

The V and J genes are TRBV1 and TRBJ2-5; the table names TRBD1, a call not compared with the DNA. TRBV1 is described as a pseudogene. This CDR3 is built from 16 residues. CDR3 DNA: TGCACCAGCAGCCTCCCCCCAGGGGATCACCAAGAGACCCAGTACTTC. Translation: CTSSLPPGDHQETQYF.

In nucleotides, the CDR3 is TGTGCCAGCAGCCTTGGATCGGAGTCCTACAATGAGCAGTTCTTC. Its protein is CASSLGSESYNEQFF. The rearrangement joins TRBV11-3 to TRBJ2-1; D gene uncertain. Germline CDR1 reads SGHNT; CDR2 reads YENEEA. This CDR3 has 15 residues. Trimming cost V 5 bases and J 1 base, with 12 bases left between them. Together with reference TRBV11-3 and TRBJ2-1, the CDR3 gives the full variable domain: EAGVVQSPRYKIIEKKQPVAFWCNPISGHNTLYWYLQNLGQGPELLIRYENEEAVDDSQLPKDRFSAERLKGVDSTLKIQPAELGDSAVYLCASSLGSESYNEQFFGPGTRLTVL.

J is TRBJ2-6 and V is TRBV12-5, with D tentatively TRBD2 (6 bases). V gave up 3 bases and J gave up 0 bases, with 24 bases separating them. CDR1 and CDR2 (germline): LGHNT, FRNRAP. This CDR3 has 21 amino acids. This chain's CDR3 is CASGFARGTGLGLSGANVLTF. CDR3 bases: TGTGCTAGTGGTTTCGCCCGCGGCACGGGACTGGGCCTCTCTGGGGCCAACGTCCTGACTTTC.

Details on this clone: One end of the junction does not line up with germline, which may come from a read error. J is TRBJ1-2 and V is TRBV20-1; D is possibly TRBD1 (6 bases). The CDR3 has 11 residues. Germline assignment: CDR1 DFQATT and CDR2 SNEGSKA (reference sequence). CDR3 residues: CSAFQTGGYPF. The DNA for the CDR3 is TGCAGTGCTTTCCAGACGGGGGGCTACCCCTTC.

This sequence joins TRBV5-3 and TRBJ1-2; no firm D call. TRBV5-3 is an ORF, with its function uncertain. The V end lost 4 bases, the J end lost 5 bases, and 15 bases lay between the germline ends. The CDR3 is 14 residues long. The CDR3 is CARSPRRDRYGYTF. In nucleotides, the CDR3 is TGTGCCAGAAGCCCTCGGAGGGATCGGTATGGCTACACCTTC.

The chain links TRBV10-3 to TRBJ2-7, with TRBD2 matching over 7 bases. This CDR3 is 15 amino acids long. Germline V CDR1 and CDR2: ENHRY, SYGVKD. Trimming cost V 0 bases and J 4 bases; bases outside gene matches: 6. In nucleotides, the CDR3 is TGTGCCATCAGTGAGTCGAAAAGGGGAGGGTACGAGCAGTACTTC. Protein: CAISESKRGGYEQYF.

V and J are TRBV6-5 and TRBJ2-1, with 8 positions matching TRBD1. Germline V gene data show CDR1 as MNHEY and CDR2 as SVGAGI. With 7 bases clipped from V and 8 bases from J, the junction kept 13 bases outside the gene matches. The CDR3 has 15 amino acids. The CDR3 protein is CASTTPGTGRDEQFF. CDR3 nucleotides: TGTGCCAGCACCACTCCCGGGACAGGTCGCGATGAGCAGTTCTTC.

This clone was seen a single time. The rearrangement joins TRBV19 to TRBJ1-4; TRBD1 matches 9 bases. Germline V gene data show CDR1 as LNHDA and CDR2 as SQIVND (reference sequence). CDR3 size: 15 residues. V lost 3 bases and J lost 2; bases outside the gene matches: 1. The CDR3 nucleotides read TGTGCCAGTAGTATGACAGGGGGTACTAATGAAAAACTGTTTTTT. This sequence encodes CASSMTGGTNEKLFF.

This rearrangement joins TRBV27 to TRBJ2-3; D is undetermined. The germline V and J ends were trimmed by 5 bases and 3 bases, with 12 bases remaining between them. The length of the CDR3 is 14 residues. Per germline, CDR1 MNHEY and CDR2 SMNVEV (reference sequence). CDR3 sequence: CASSPRPTTDTQYF. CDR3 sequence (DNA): TGTGCCAGCAGTCCCCGGCCGACAACAGATACGCAGTATTTT.

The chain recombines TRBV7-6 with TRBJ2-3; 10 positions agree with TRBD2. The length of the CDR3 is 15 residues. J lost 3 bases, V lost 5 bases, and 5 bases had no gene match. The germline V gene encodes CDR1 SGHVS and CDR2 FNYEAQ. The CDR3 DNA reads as TGTGCCAGCAGCAAAAAGGGACTAGCGACAGATACGCAGTATTTT. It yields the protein CASSKKGLATDTQYF.

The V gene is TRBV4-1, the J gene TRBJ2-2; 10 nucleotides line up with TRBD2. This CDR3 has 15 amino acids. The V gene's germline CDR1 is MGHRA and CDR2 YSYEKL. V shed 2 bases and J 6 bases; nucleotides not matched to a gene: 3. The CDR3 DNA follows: TGCGCCAGCAGCCAAAGCGGGAGGGGGCCCGGGGAGCTGTTTTTT. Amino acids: CASSQSGRGPGELFF.

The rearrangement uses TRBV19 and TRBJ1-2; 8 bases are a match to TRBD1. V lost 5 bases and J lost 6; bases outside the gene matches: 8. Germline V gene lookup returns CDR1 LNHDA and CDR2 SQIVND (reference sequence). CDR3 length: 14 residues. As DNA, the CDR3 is TGTGCCAGTAGTTCACCGGGACAGGTCCATGGCTACACCTTC. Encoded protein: CASSSPGQVHGYTF.

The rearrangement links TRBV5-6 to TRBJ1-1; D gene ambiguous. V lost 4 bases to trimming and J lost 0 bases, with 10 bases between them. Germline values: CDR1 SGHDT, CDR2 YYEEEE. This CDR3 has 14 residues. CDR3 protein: CASSPPGVNTEAFF. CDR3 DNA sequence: TGTGCCAGCAGCCCCCCCGGGGTGAACACTGAAGCTTTCTTT. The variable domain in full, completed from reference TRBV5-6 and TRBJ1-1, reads DAGVTQSPTHLIKTRGQQVTLRCSPKSGHDTVSWYQQALGQGPQFIFQYYEEEERQRGNFPDRFSGHQFPNYSSELNVNALLLGDSALYLCASSPPGVNTEAFFGQGTRLTVV.

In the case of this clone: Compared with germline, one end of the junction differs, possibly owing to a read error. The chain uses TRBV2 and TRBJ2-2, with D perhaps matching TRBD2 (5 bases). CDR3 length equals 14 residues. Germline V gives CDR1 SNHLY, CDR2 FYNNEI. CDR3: CASSRSENTGELFF. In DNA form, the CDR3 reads TGTGCCAGCAGTAGGTCAGAGAACACCGGGGAGCTGTTCTTT.

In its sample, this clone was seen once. CDR3 bases: TGTGCCAGCAGCTTAACAGGGGGCCAATATAGCAATCAGCCCCAGCATTTT. Amino acids: CASSLTGGQYSNQPQHF. The rearrangement links TRBV7-8 to TRBJ1-5, with 9 bases identical to TRBD1. In germline, CDR1 is SGHVS, CDR2 FQNEAQ. The CDR3 sequence is 17 residues long. Unmatched junction bases numbered 5, after V lost 2 bases and J lost 0 bases.

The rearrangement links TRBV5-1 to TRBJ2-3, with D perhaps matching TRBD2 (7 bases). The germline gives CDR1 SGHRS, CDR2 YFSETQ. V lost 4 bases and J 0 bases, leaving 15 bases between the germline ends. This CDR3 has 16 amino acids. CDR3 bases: TGCGCCAGCAGCCATTACGGGGGGCCTAGCACAGATACGCAGTATTTT. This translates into CASSHYGGPSTDTQYF.

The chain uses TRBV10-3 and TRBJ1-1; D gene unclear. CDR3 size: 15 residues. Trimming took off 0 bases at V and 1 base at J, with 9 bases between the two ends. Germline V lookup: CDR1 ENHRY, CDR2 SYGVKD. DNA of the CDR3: TGTGCCATCAGTGAGTCGGGCTCGGAGAACACTGAAGCTTTCTTT. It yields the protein CAISESGSENTEAFF.

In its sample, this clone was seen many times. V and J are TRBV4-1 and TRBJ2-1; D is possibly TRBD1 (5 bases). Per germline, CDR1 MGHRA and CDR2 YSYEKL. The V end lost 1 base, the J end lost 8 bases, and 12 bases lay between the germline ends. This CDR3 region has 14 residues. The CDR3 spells CASSQGQGSDEQFF. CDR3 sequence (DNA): TGCGCCAGCAGCCAAGGGCAGGGAAGCGATGAGCAGTTCTTC.

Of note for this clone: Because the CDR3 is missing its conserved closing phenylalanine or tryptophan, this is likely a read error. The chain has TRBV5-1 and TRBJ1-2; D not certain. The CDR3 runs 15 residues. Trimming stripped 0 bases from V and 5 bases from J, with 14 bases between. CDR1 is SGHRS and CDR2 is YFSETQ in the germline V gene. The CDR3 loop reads CASSLAGREGYGYTL. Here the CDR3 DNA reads TGCGCCAGCAGCTTGGCGGGCCGGGAGGGATATGGCTACACCCTC.

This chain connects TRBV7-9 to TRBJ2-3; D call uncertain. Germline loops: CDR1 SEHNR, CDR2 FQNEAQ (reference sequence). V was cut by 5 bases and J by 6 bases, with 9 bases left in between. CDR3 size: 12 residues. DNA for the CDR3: TGTGCCAGCAGCGCCCATGCGGATACGCAGTATTTT. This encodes CASSAHADTQYF. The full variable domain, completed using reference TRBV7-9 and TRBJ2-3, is DTGVSQNPRHKITKRGQNVTFRCDPISEHNRLYWYRQTLGQGPEFLTYFQNEAQLEKSRLLSDRFSAERPKGSFSTLEIQRTEQGDSAMYLCASSAHADTQYFGPGTRLTVL.

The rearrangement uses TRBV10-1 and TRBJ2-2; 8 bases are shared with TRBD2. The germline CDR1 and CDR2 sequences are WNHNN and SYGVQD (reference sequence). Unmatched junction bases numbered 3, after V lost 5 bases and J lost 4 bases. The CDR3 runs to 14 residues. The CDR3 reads CASSSSGSTGELFF. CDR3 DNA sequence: TGCGCCAGCAGTTCTAGCGGGTCCACCGGGGAGCTGTTTTTT.

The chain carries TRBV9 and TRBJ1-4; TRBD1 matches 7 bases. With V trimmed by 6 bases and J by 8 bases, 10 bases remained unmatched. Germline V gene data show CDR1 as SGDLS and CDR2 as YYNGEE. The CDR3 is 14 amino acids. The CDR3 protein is CASTRTGQGEKLFF. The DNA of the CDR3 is TGTGCCAGCACGAGGACAGGCCAAGGGGAAAAACTGTTTTTT.

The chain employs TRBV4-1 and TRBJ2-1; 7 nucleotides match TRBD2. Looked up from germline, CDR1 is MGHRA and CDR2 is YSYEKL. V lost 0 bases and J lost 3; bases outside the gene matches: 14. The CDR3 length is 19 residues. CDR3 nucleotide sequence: TGCGCCAGCAGCCAAGACCCCAATTCGGGGCGGGGGATCTACAATGAGCAGTTCTTC. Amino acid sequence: CASSQDPNSGRGIYNEQFF.

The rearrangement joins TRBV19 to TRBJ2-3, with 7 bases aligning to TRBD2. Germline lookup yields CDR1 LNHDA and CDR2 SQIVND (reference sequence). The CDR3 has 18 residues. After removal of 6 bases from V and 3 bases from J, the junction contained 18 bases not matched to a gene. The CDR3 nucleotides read TGTGCCAGTAGCCCGGCCCCCTTGGGGAGGGTGGGGACAGATACGCAGTATTTT. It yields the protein CASSPAPLGRVGTDTQYF.

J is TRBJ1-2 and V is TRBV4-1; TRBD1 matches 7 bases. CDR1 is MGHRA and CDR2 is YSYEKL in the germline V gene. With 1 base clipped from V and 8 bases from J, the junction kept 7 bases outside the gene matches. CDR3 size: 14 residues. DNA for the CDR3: TGCGCCAGCAGCCAAGGACAGGGAACCGGGGGCTACACCTTC. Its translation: CASSQGQGTGGYTF.

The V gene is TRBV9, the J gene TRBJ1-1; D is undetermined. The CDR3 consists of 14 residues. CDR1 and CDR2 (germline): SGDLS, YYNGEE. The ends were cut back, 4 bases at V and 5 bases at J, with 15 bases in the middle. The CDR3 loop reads CASSQGGNPTEAFF. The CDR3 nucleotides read TGTGCCAGCAGCCAAGGAGGGAATCCAACTGAAGCTTTCTTT. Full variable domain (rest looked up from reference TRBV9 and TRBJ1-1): DSGVTQTPKHLITATGQRVTLRCSPRSGDLSVYWYQQSLDQGLQFLIQYYNGEERAKGNILERFSAQQFPDLHSELNLSSLELGDSALYFCASSQGGNPTEAFFGQGTRLTVV.